The 14 T cell receptor beta chains below were found in one sample sequenced in a study of response to subunit inactivated influenza vaccine (dated by TCRdb to 2017 to 2018). The library was obtained by RT-PCR. Sequencer: Illumina HiSeq 2500. TCRdb trimmed the raw reads at Q25, called clones with MiXCR and kept productive beta chains. Rows matching on CDR3 protein sequence are summarized as one entry with the most common DNA and genes. In this sample the table shows fewer than 750,000 distinct CDR3 sequences, approximately 14% of which occur a single time. The leading ten clones occupy over 8.5% of the sample. The material was PBMCs from blood, obtained 11 to 12 days after vaccination. All receptors derive from a man in his fifties who received an inactivated influenza vaccine. Donor details come from another sample of the same person, matched by shared clones.

This clonotype was observed a handful of times. The V gene is TRBV5-8, the J gene TRBJ2-7; D gene uncertain. This CDR3 is 15 amino acids long. The V end lost 6 bases, the J end lost 4 bases, and 20 bases lay between the germline ends. Germline V gene lookup returns CDR1 SGHTS and CDR2 YDEGEE. CDR3 sequence: CASNLISLTIYEQYF. CDR3 sequence (DNA): TGTGCCAGCAACCTCATCAGCCTGACCATTTACGAGCAGTACTTC. Variable domain in full (rest from reference TRBV5-8 and TRBJ2-7): EAGVTQSPTHLIKTRGQQATLRCSPISGHTSVYWYQQALGLGLQFLLWYDEGEERNRGNFPPRFSGRQFPNYSSELNVNALELEDSALYLCASNLISLTIYEQYFGPGTRLTVT.

This rearrangement joins TRBV7-9 to TRBJ2-7; TRBD2 aligns across 13 bases. The V gene end was trimmed by 5 bases and the J gene end by 4 bases; junction bases not matched to a gene: 8. This CDR3 is built from 16 residues. The V gene's germline CDR1 is SEHNR and CDR2 FQNEAQ (reference sequence). The CDR3 DNA reads as TGTGCCAGCAGCCCGCCAGGACTAGCGGGGGTTTACGAGCAGTACTTC. It translates to CASSPPGLAGVYEQYF. The full variable domain, its missing parts supplied by reference TRBV7-9 and TRBJ2-7, is DTGVSQNPRHKITKRGQNVTFRCDPISEHNRLYWYRQTLGQGPEFLTYFQNEAQLEKSRLLSDRFSAERPKGSFSTLEIQRTEQGDSAMYLCASSPPGLAGVYEQYFGPGTRLTVT.

The chain is built from TRBV3-1 and TRBJ2-5, with TRBD2 identical over 9 bases. The CDR3 covers 15 residues. V was pared by 4 bases and J by 2 bases, with 5 bases of the junction left unmatched. CDR1 and CDR2 from the germline V gene are LGHDT and YNNKEL (reference sequence). The CDR3 DNA reads as TGTGCCAGCAGCCCTACGGGACTAGCTCAAGAGACCCAGTACTTC. Protein product: CASSPTGLAQETQYF.

This rearrangement joins TRBV28 to TRBJ1-1; D ambiguous. This CDR3 spans 12 amino acids. With 1 base removed from V and 10 bases from J, the gap between germline ends came to 10 bases. Germline CDR1 reads MDHEN; CDR2 reads SYDVKM. CDR3 in DNA: TGTGCCAGCAGTTTATCCACGGGAGGAGCTTTCTTT. Translating it yields CASSLSTGGAFF.

This chain connects TRBV29-1 to TRBJ1-6, with 7 bases lining up with TRBD1. Germline CDR1 SQVTM, CDR2 ANQGSEA. The CDR3 has 14 amino acids. After removal of 6 bases from V and 6 bases from J, the junction contained 8 bases not matched to a gene. The CDR3 DNA reads TGCAGCGTGAGACAGGGTGGGAGTAATTCACCCCTCCACTTT. Amino acid sequence: CSVRQGGSNSPLHF.

This clonotype was counted a few times. CDR3 sequence: CASSRGTQQETQYF. DNA of the CDR3: TGCGCCAGCAGCCGCGGGACACAGCAAGAGACCCAGTACTTC. This chain joins TRBV5-1 and TRBJ2-5; D is perhaps TRBD1 or TRBD2 (6 bases each). The V gene lost 4 bases and the J gene lost 2 bases, with 12 bases spanning the gap. This CDR3 has 14 amino acids. From germline, CDR1 is SGHRS and CDR2 YFSETQ.

This clonotype was picked up many times. The CDR3 spells CASSLGGGDEKLFF. The CDR3 DNA reads as TGTGCCAGCAGCCTGGGAGGGGGGGATGAAAAACTGTTTTTT. The genes are TRBV7-2 and TRBJ1-4, with D possibly TRBD1 on 6 matching bases. V was cut by 5 bases and J by 6 bases, with 13 bases left in between. CDR3 length equals 14 residues. Germline CDR1 and CDR2: SGHTA and FQGNSA. The full variable domain, its missing parts supplied by reference TRBV7-2 and TRBJ1-4, is GAGVSQSPSNKVTEKGKDVELRCDPISGHTALYWYRQSLGQGLEFLIYFQGNSAPDKSGLPSDRFSAERTGGSVSTLTIQRTQQEDSAVYLCASSLGGGDEKLFFGSGTQLSVL.

J is TRBJ2-1 and V is TRBV7-8; a weak D match, TRBD2 (5 bases). Trimming took 5 bases from V and 6 from J, leaving 23 bases between them. The CDR3 has 17 amino acids. CDR1 and CDR2 (germline): SGHVS, FQNEAQ. This CDR3 reads CASSVLSDGDWSNEQFF. The CDR3 coding sequence is TGTGCCAGCAGCGTACTCAGCGACGGGGATTGGTCCAATGAGCAGTTCTTC.

V is TRBV7-6 and J is TRBJ2-1; 7 positions agree with TRBD2. This CDR3 spans 16 amino acids. CDR1 is SGHVS, CDR2 FNYEAQ, per germline. Trimming cost V 5 bases and J 0 bases; bases outside gene matches: 7. The CDR3 loop is CASSVTSVSSYNEQFF. For the CDR3, the DNA is TGTGCCAGCAGCGTCACTAGCGTTAGCTCCTACAATGAGCAGTTCTTC. Supplemented by reference TRBV7-6 and TRBJ2-1, the full variable domain reads GAGVSQSPRYKVTKRGQDVALRCDPISGHVSLYWYRQALGQGPEFLTYFNYEAQQDKSGLPNDRFSAERPEGSISTLTIQRTEQRDSAMYRCASSVTSVSSYNEQFFGPGTRLTVL.

About this clonotype: Germline is not matched at one junction end, which may reflect a read error. The gene calls are TRBV3-1 and TRBJ2-1, with TRBD2 identical over 8 bases. This CDR3 is built from 13 residues. Germline V gene data show CDR1 as LGHDT and CDR2 as YNNKEL (reference sequence). The CDR3, as DNA: TGTGCCAGCAGCCAATTCGACGGGGGGGAAATGGTCTTC. Translated: CASSQFDGGEMVF.

This clonotype was seen only a few times. The chain joins TRBV5-6 to TRBJ1-4; D unresolved. The CDR3 runs to 12 residues. V lost 4 bases and J lost 10, with 11 bases in between. Germline V gene data show CDR1 as SGHDT and CDR2 as YYEEEE. CDR3 in amino acids: CASSLEGGKLFF. As DNA, the CDR3 is TGTGCCAGCAGCCTGGAAGGAGGAAAACTGTTTTTT. Full variable domain (outside the CDR3, taken from reference TRBV5-6 and TRBJ1-4): DAGVTQSPTHLIKTRGQQVTLRCSPKSGHDTVSWYQQALGQGPQFIFQYYEEEERQRGNFPDRFSGHQFPNYSSELNVNALLLGDSALYLCASSLEGGKLFFGSGTQLSVL.

The genes are TRBV20-1 and TRBJ2-7, with D perhaps TRBD1 (5 bases). V was clipped by 1 base and J by 5 bases, with 18 bases between them. This CDR3 has 15 amino acids. CDR1 is DFQATT and CDR2 is SNEGSKA in the germline V gene (reference sequence). The CDR3 here is CSARVLGQGSDEQYF. For the CDR3, the DNA is TGCAGTGCTAGAGTTCTGGGGCAGGGATCAGACGAGCAGTACTTC.

The V call is TRBV27, the J call TRBJ1-6; no reliable D call. Between the trimmed V and J ends, which lost 4 bases and 10 bases, there was a span of 8 bases. CDR1 MNHEY and CDR2 SMNVEV come from the germline V gene (reference sequence). The CDR3 totals 12 residues. The CDR3 is CASSSIRSPLHF. The CDR3 bases are TGTGCCAGCAGTTCGATCAGATCACCCCTCCACTTT.

This clonotype was counted only a few times. CDR3 sequence (DNA): TGTGCCAGCAGCAAATCATACACTGAAGCTTTCTTT. It translates to CASSKSYTEAFF. The J gene is TRBJ1-1, the V gene TRBV13; no definite D call. V was cut by 5 bases and J by 3 bases, with 7 bases left in between. This CDR3 is built from 12 residues. The germline V gene encodes CDR1 PRHDT and CDR2 FYEKMQ (reference sequence).